This TCR beta chain originates from a study of blood T cell repertoires in COVID-19. Across the whole study: The cDNA or gDNA used as material had been derived from T cells, B-cell-depleted T cells, or PBMCs.

Germline CDR1 and CDR2: SGHVS and FQNEAQ. The ends lost 4 bases at V and 1 base at J; junction bases unmatched: 2. The CDR3 runs 16 residues. This table comes from immunoSEQ multiplex PCR, and its TCRdb copy is limited to in-frame clones, with some not included. This sample has 200,000 to 250,000 clones, with about four fifths found just once. The clonotype originates from a woman in her forties who had recovered from COVID-19. Sequencing used PBMCs or T cells enriched from blood (not recorded which). V and J are TRBV7-8 and TRBJ2-3; 13 bases agree with TRBD2. The CDR3 sequence: CASSSTSGRGTDTQYF. The DNA for the CDR3 is TGTGCCAGCAGCTCAACTAGCGGGAGGGGCACAGATACGCAGTATTTT. The variable domain in full, completed from reference TRBV7-8 and TRBJ2-3, reads GAGVSQSPRYKVAKRGQDVALRCDPISGHVSLFWYQQALGQGPEFLTYFQNEAQLDKSGLPSDRFFAERPEGSVSTLKIQRTQQEDSAVYLCASSSTSGRGTDTQYFGPGTRLTVL.